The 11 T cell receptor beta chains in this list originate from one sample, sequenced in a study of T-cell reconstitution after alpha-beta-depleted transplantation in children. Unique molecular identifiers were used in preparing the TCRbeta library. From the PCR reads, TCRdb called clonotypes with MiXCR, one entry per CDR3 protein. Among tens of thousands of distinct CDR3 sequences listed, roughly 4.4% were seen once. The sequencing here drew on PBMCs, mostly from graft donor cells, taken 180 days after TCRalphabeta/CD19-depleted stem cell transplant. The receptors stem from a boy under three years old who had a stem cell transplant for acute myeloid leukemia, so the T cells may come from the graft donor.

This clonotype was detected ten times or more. CDR3: CASSRATGPNLYSTHNEQFF. For the CDR3, the DNA is TGTGCCAGCAGCCGGGCAACTGGGCCAAATCTGTATTCAACGCACAATGAGCAGTTCTTC. The genes are TRBV7-9 and TRBJ2-1; D is undetermined. The CDR3 spans 20 residues. V lost 5 bases to trimming and J lost 5 bases, with 31 bases between them. The germline V gene has CDR1 SEHNR and CDR2 FQNEAQ (reference sequence).

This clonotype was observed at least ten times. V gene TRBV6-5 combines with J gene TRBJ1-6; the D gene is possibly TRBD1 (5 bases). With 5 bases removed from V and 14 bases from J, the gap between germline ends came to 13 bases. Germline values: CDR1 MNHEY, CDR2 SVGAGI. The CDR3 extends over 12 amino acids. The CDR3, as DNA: TGTGCCAGCAGTGGGGGGATAGGAACCCTCCACTTT. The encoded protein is CASSGGIGTLHF.

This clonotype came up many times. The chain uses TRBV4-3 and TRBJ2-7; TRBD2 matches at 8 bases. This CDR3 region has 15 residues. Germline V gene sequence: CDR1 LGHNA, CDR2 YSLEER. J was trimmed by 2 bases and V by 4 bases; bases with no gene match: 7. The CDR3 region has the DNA TGCGCCAGCAGCCCACTCTCGGGGGGGACCTACGAGCAGTACTTC. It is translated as CASSPLSGGTYEQYF.

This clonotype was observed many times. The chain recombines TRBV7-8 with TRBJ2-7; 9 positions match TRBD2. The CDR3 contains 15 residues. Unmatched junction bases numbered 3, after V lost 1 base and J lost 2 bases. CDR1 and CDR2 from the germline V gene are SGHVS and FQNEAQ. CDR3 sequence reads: CASSLGGLAPYEQYF. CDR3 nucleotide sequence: TGTGCCAGCAGCTTAGGGGGACTAGCACCCTACGAGCAGTACTTC.

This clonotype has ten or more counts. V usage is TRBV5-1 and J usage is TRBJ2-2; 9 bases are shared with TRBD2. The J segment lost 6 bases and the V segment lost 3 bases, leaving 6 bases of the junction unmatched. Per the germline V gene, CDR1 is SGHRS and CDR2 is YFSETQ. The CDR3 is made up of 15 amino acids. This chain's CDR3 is CASSSPSGGSGELFF. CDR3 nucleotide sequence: TGCGCCAGCAGCTCCCCCAGCGGGGGGTCCGGGGAGCTGTTTTTT.

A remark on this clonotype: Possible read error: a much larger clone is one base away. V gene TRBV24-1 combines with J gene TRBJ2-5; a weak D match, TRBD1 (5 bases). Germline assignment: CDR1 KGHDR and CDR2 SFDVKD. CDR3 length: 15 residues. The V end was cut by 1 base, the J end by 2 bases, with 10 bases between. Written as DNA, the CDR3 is TGTGCCACCAGTGATTTTAAGGACAAACAAGAGACCCAGTACTTC. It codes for CATSDFKDKQETQYF.

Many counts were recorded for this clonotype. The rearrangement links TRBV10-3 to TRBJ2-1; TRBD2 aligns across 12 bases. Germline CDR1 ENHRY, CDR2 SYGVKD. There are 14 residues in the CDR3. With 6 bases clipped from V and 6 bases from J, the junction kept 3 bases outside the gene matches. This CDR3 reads CAIRSTSGGNEQFF. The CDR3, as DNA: TGTGCCATCAGGTCGACTAGCGGGGGCAATGAGCAGTTCTTC.

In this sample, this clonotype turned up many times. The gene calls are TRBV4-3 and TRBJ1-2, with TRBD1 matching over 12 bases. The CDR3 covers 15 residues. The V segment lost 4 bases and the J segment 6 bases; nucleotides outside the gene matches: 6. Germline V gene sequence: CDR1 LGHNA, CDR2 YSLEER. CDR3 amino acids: CASSPKGQGAHGYTF. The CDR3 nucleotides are TGCGCCAGCAGCCCCAAGGGACAGGGGGCGCATGGCTACACCTTC.

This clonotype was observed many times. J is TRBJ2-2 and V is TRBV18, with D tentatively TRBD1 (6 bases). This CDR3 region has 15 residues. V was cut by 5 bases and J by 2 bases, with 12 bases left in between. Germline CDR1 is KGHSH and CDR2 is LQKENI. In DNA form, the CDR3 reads TGTGCCAGCTCAACGGACAGTTTAAACACCGGGGAGCTGTTTTTT. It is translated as CASSTDSLNTGELFF.

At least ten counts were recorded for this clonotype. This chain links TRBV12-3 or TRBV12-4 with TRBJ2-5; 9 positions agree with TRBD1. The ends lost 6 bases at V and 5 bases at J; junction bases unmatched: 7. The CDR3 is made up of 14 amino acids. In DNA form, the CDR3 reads TGTGCCAGCAGACCCGGGACAGGGATGGAGACCCAGTACTTC. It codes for CASRPGTGMETQYF.

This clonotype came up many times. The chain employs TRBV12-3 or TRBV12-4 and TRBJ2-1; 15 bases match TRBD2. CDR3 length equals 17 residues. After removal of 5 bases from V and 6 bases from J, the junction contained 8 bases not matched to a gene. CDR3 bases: TGTGCCAGCAGTCTCGGACTAGCGGGGGGGCTTACCAATGAGCAGTTCTTC. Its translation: CASSLGLAGGLTNEQFF.